These 6 T cell receptor beta chains came from one sample sequenced in a study of molecular identifiers for immune sequencing clone quantification. MiXCR was run by TCRdb on the PCR reads, yielding one entry per CDR3 protein. The sample has about 330,000 distinct CDR3 sequences, about a quarter seen once. Input material: naive CD8+ T cells from blood, with Jurkat cell RNA spiked in. The subset is: FACS-sorted CD8+CD4-CCR7+CD45RA+ naive T cells. The source is a human donor in good health. Some libraries in this study had Jurkat cell RNA spiked in.

This clonotype was detected ten times or more. The rearrangement joins TRBV7-9 to TRBJ1-4; D call uncertain. V shed 5 bases and J shed 7 bases, with 5 bases lying between them. The CDR3 covers 11 residues. Germline CDR1 reads SEHNR; CDR2 reads FQNEAQ (reference sequence). The CDR3 region has the DNA TGTGCCAGCAGCAGCGGTGAAAAACTGTTTTTT. Translating it yields CASSSGEKLFF. Full variable domain (remainder filled in from reference TRBV7-9 and TRBJ1-4): DTGVSQNPRHKITKRGQNVTFRCDPISEHNRLYWYRQTLGQGPEFLTYFQNEAQLEKSRLLSDRFSAERPKGSFSTLEIQRTEQGDSAMYLCASSSGEKLFFGSGTQLSVL.

Concerning this clonotype: One base away lies a much larger clone, so this may be a sequencing read error. This CDR3 reads CASSTRAYEQYF. The CDR3 DNA sequence: TGTGCCAGCAGCACCCGGGCCTACGAGCAGTACTTC. The chain links TRBV13 to TRBJ2-7; D is unresolved. The CDR3 totals 12 residues. Trimming pared 5 bases from V and 2 bases from J, leaving 7 bases between. CDR1 is PRHDT, CDR2 FYEKMQ, per germline (reference sequence).

This clonotype turned up a few times. The V call is TRBV9, the J call TRBJ2-3; D is ambiguous. Germline values: CDR1 SGDLS, CDR2 YYNGEE. Trimming took 3 bases from V and 2 from J, leaving 4 bases between them. The CDR3 covers 12 residues. In DNA form, the CDR3 reads TGTGCCAGCAGCGCACCCACAGATACGCAGTATTTT. Encoded protein: CASSAPTDTQYF. The full variable domain, rest sourced from reference TRBV9 and TRBJ2-3, is DSGVTQTPKHLITATGQRVTLRCSPRSGDLSVYWYQQSLDQGLQFLIQYYNGEERAKGNILERFSAQQFPDLHSELNLSSLELGDSALYFCASSAPTDTQYFGPGTRLTVL.

This clonotype appeared many times. At one end, the junction sequence differs from germline, possibly due to a read error. The CDR3 region has the DNA TGTGCTAGCAGCGAAGGACAGGGCCAAGAGACCCAGTACTTC. Translated: CASSEGQGQETQYF. The chain joins TRBV7-7 to TRBJ2-5, with TRBD1 matching 8 bases. Germline CDR1 and CDR2: SSHAT and FNYEAQ (reference sequence). CDR3 length: 14 residues.

The table lists this clonotype with many counts. The CDR3 DNA is TGTGCCAGCGGGGACGCAACTAATGAAAAACTGTTTTTT. It yields the protein CASGDATNEKLFF. The J gene is TRBJ1-4, the V gene TRBV7-9; possible D gene TRBD1, 5 bases. The germline CDR1 and CDR2 sequences are SEHNR and FQNEAQ (reference sequence). The ends were cut back, 8 bases at V and 0 bases at J, with 7 bases in the middle. The CDR3 totals 13 residues.

Points on this clonotype: This clone may be a read error of a much larger clone one base away. This chain joins TRBV9 and TRBJ2-1, with TRBD2 identical over 10 bases. CDR3 length equals 16 residues. Germline CDR1 reads SGDLS; CDR2 reads YYNGEE. CDR3 bases: TGTGCCAGCAGCGTAGGGGCACTAGCGGGAACTGATGAGCGGTTCTTC. It encodes CASSVGALAGTDERFF.